The sequence of this T cell receptor beta chain was determined in a study of cytomegalovirus exposure and HLA in healthy donors. Vbeta (60) and Jbeta (13) primers were used in the PCR. The repertoire was sequenced with immunoSEQ multiplex PCR; TCRdb's copy has only in-frame clones and lacks some. The top ten clones hold roughly 1.5% of a sample with approximately 100,000 clones, about 81% of them seen once. A few counts support this clone. Germline lookup yields CDR1 SGHAT and CDR2 FQNNGV. The CDR3 length is 11 residues. V was trimmed by 2 bases and J by 15 bases, leaving 11 bases between them. This sequence joins TRBV11-2 and TRBJ2-1; D remains ambiguous. The clonotype was recovered from a middle-aged man in good health and CMV-seronegative. Sequencing input: PBMCs. CDR3 sequence (DNA): TGTGCCAGCAGCTTATTGGCGGATCTGTTCTTC. This encodes CASSLLADLFF.